What follows are 2 T cell receptor beta chains derived from one specimen sequenced in a study of T cell repertoires in cytomegalovirus infection. TCRdb recomputed calls from the reads with MiXCR, one row per CDR3 protein. Of just under 550,000 distinct CDR3 sequences listed, around a quarter are singletons. The sample taken for sequencing was PBMCs. The source of these receptors is a human donor in good health (CMV status not recorded). Some clones in this sample may be carry-over from other donors' samples.

The genes are TRBV6-5 and TRBJ2-3, with 8 positions matching TRBD1. The CDR3 spans 14 residues. CDR1 and CDR2 (germline): MNHEY, SVGAGI. After removal of 5 bases from V and 7 bases from J, the junction contained 8 bases not matched to a gene. The CDR3 DNA reads TGTGCCAGCAGTCCATTGACAGGGGCCTATACGCAGTATTTT. It codes for CASSPLTGAYTQYF.

The V call is TRBV19, the J call TRBJ2-1, with 12 bases aligning to TRBD2. The ends lost 5 bases at V and 8 bases at J; junction bases unmatched: 10. Looked up from germline, CDR1 is LNHDA and CDR2 is SQIVND (reference sequence). The CDR3 covers 16 residues. CDR3 DNA sequence: TGTGCCAGTAGTGTATCTAGCGGGAGGGCCCTCGATGAGCAGTTCTTC. Protein: CASSVSSGRALDEQFF. The entire variable domain, with the rest obtained from reference TRBV19 and TRBJ2-1, is as follows: DGGITQSPKYLFRKEGQNVTLSCEQNLNHDAMYWYRQDPGQGLRLIYYSQIVNDFQKGDIAEGYSVSREKKESFPLTVTSAQKNPTAFYLCASSVSSGRALDEQFFGPGTRLTVL.